Listed here are 31 T cell receptor beta chains from one sample, sequenced in a study of blood T cell repertoires in COVID-19. Libraries were prepared by immunoSEQ multiplex PCR; TCRdb keeps only in-frame clonotypes and omits some of them. Of over 30,000 clones listed, about 90% are singletons. The sequenced sample was peripheral blood. These receptor sequences come from a human donor with active COVID-19. The donor label of this sample is uncertain.

The chain joins TRBV7-2 to TRBJ2-1; D perhaps matches TRBD1 (5 bases). CDR3 size: 13 residues. V was pared by 1 base and J by 4 bases, with 5 bases between. Germline V gene lookup returns CDR1 SGHTA and CDR2 FQGNSA. The CDR3: CASSLDRYNEQFF. DNA for the CDR3: TGTGCCAGCAGCTTAGACAGGTACAATGAGCAGTTCTTC.

This clone has only one observation. The chain couples TRBV29-1 to TRBJ2-7, with 9 bases identical to TRBD1. CDR1 is SQVTM, CDR2 ANQGSEA, per germline. V lost 6 bases, J lost 6 bases, and 6 bases stayed unmatched. The CDR3 covers 12 residues. As DNA, the CDR3 is TGCAGCGTGGAAAAGACAGGGGGCGAGCAGTACTTC. It specifies CSVEKTGGEQYF.

The J gene is TRBJ1-1, the V gene TRBV2, with 7 bases lining up with TRBD1. J was trimmed by 0 bases and V by 4 bases; bases with no gene match: 5. This CDR3 is 15 amino acids long. CDR1 and CDR2 from the germline V gene are SNHLY and FYNNEI. CDR3 amino acids: CASSAGTALNTEAFF. CDR3 DNA sequence: TGTGCCAGCAGTGCCGGGACAGCCTTGAACACTGAAGCTTTCTTT.

This chain joins TRBV7-3 and TRBJ2-3; D unresolved. The germline V and J ends were trimmed by 1 base and 2 bases, with 7 bases remaining between them. Germline lookup yields CDR1 SGHTA and CDR2 FQGTGA. The CDR3 is made up of 14 amino acids. The DNA of the CDR3 is TGTGCCAGCAGCTTAAGCCCACTCACAGATACGCAGTATTTT. Protein product: CASSLSPLTDTQYF.

This sequence joins TRBV7-2 and TRBJ2-7; TRBD2 agrees at 16 bases. CDR1 is SGHTA and CDR2 is FQGNSA in the germline V gene. J lost 7 bases, V lost 4 bases, and 7 bases had no gene match. The CDR3 has 16 residues. CDR3 bases: TGTGCCAGCAGCTCGACCCCGGGACTAGCGGGGGGGGAGCAGTACTTC. Protein product: CASSSTPGLAGGEQYF.

V and J are TRBV7-3 and TRBJ1-2, with D perhaps matching TRBD1 (5 bases). The V end lost 2 bases, the J end lost 4 bases, and 11 bases lay between the germline ends. Germline values: CDR1 SGHTA, CDR2 FQGTGA. CDR3 length: 14 amino acids. CDR3 nucleotide sequence: TGTGCCAGCAGCTTACTGCCAGGGCCCTATGGCTACACCTTC. Its translation is CASSLLPGPYGYTF. Full variable domain (missing parts from reference TRBV7-3 and TRBJ1-2): GAGVSQTPSNKVTEKGKYVELRCDPISGHTALYWYRQSLGQGPEFLIYFQGTGAADDSGLPNDRFFAVRPEGSVSTLKIQRTERGDSAVYLCASSLLPGPYGYTFGSGTRLTVV.

The chain carries TRBV5-5 and TRBJ1-4; D unclear. Germline V gives CDR1 SGHKS, CDR2 YYEKEE (reference sequence). Trimming took off 2 bases at V and 7 bases at J, with 15 bases between the two ends. The CDR3 loop spans 15 amino acids. The CDR3: CASSFGLIWAEKLFF. The CDR3 nucleotides are TGTGCCAGCAGCTTTGGTTTGATTTGGGCTGAAAAACTGTTTTTT.

V usage is TRBV19 and J usage is TRBJ2-7; 9 nucleotides line up with TRBD1. The CDR3 is 15 residues long. Losses at the gene ends were 4 bases for V and 4 bases for J; bases not matched to a gene: 8. The V gene's germline CDR1 is LNHDA and CDR2 SQIVND (reference sequence). The CDR3 bases are TGTGCCAGTAGTACCGTGGGACAGGGTCTTTACGAGCAGTACTTC. It is translated as CASSTVGQGLYEQYF.

The gene calls are TRBV27 and TRBJ2-7; unclear D gene. This CDR3 contains 13 residues. Germline V CDR1 and CDR2: MNHEY, SMNVEV (reference sequence). V lost 5 bases and J lost 3, with 11 bases in between. Here the CDR3 reads CASSNGFDYEQYF. The CDR3 region has the DNA TGTGCCAGCAGTAATGGCTTTGACTACGAGCAGTACTTC.

The chain has TRBV19 and TRBJ1-4; perhaps TRBD1 as D (5 bases). Germline CDR1 and CDR2: LNHDA and SQIVND (reference sequence). This CDR3 spans 15 amino acids. Trimming stripped 3 bases from V and 5 bases from J, with 13 bases between. CDR3 region: CASSIGGGPNEKLFF. CDR3 nucleotides: TGTGCCAGTAGTATCGGGGGAGGGCCCAATGAAAAACTGTTTTTT.

The J gene is TRBJ1-1, the V gene TRBV9; D is unresolved. V was cut by 3 bases and J by 0 bases, with 9 bases left in between. Germline CDR1 SGDLS, CDR2 YYNGEE. This CDR3 comprises 14 residues. CDR3 sequence reads: CASSAGEMNTEAFF. CDR3 sequence (DNA): TGTGCCAGCAGCGCCGGGGAGATGAACACTGAAGCTTTCTTT. Together with reference TRBV9 and TRBJ1-1, the CDR3 gives the full variable domain: DSGVTQTPKHLITATGQRVTLRCSPRSGDLSVYWYQQSLDQGLQFLIQYYNGEERAKGNILERFSAQQFPDLHSELNLSSLELGDSALYFCASSAGEMNTEAFFGQGTRLTVV.

The chain couples TRBV6-2 or TRBV6-3 to TRBJ2-3; tentative D call: TRBD2 (5 bases). The CDR3 consists of 14 residues. Germline assignment: CDR1 MNHEY and CDR2 SVGEGT. V was cut by 6 bases and J by 2 bases, with 12 bases left in between. DNA for the CDR3: TGTGCCAGCAGCTTCCCGGGGTACACAGATACGCAGTATTTT. Protein product: CASSFPGYTDTQYF.

V gene TRBV5-1 combines with J gene TRBJ1-4; D not certain. CDR1 is SGHRS and CDR2 is YFSETQ in the germline V gene. The CDR3 consists of 13 residues. Between the trimmed V and J ends, which lost 2 bases and 4 bases, there was a span of 6 bases. As DNA, the CDR3 is TGCGCCAGCAGCTTTGGGAGTAATGAAAAACTGTTTTTT. This encodes CASSFGSNEKLFF.

The CDR3 nucleotides are TGTGCCAGCAGCGTAGGGCTCCGGGGGGCGGAAGAGACCCAGTACTTC. This sequence encodes CASSVGLRGAEETQYF. The rearrangement links TRBV9 to TRBJ2-5, with D tentatively TRBD2 (7 bases). The germline V gene encodes CDR1 SGDLS and CDR2 YYNGEE. Trimming stripped 0 bases from V and 3 bases from J, with 15 bases between. The CDR3 is made up of 16 amino acids. The entire variable domain, with the rest obtained from reference TRBV9 and TRBJ2-5, is as follows: DSGVTQTPKHLITATGQRVTLRCSPRSGDLSVYWYQQSLDQGLQFLIQYYNGEERAKGNILERFSAQQFPDLHSELNLSSLELGDSALYFCASSVGLRGAEETQYFGPGTRLLVL.

The rearrangement links TRBV29-1 to TRBJ1-1; D gene unclear. Trimming stripped 4 bases from V and 1 base from J, with 7 bases between. Germline V CDR1 and CDR2: SQVTM, ANQGSEA. The CDR3 runs to 12 residues. The CDR3: CSVGGGNTEAFF. The CDR3 DNA follows: TGCAGCGTTGGCGGCGGGAACACTGAAGCTTTCTTT.

The rearrangement links TRBV28 to TRBJ2-7, with unresolved D. CDR1 MDHEN and CDR2 SYDVKM come from the germline V gene. The V end was cut by 3 bases, the J end by 0 bases, with 6 bases between. The CDR3 loop spans 13 amino acids. The CDR3 sequence: CASSLYGSYEQYF. The CDR3 coding sequence is TGTGCCAGCAGTTTGTACGGCTCCTACGAGCAGTACTTC.

The chain carries TRBV6-2 or TRBV6-3 and TRBJ2-3, with a weak D call TRBD1 (5 bases). The CDR3 spans 17 residues. Germline loops: CDR1 MNHEY, CDR2 SVGEGT. Trimming took 2 bases from V and 2 from J, leaving 17 bases between them. The CDR3 DNA reads as TGTGCCAGCAGTTACCCCTCCGACAGTTGGGACACAGATACGCAGTATTTT. Amino acid sequence: CASSYPSDSWDTDTQYF.

The V and J genes are TRBV5-3 and TRBJ2-7; 9 nucleotides align to TRBD2. TRBV5-3 is identified as an open reading frame with a role that is uncertain. V was clipped by 3 bases and J by 3 bases; unmatched bases: 13. This CDR3 contains 17 residues. The CDR3 DNA reads TGTGCCAGAAGCTATCCCACGGGACTAGCAATCGGCTACGAGCAGTACTTC. This sequence encodes CARSYPTGLAIGYEQYF.

The chain employs TRBV10-3 and TRBJ2-2; D is possibly TRBD1 (5 bases). From germline, CDR1 is ENHRY and CDR2 SYGVKD. The CDR3 runs to 14 residues. V dropped 3 bases and J dropped 5 bases, with 10 bases sitting between them. The CDR3 DNA reads TGTGCCATCAGTGAAGGTCCAGGGACCGGGGAGCTGTTTTTT. Translation gives CAISEGPGTGELFF.

J is TRBJ1-5 and V is TRBV6-2 or TRBV6-3; D is undetermined. The germline V and J ends were trimmed by 4 bases and 5 bases, with 15 bases remaining between them. This CDR3 has 15 residues. The germline CDR1 and CDR2 sequences are MNHEY and SVGEGT. DNA for the CDR3: TGTGCCAGCAGTTCATATCCCGGCACAGATCAGCCCCAGCATTTT. As protein: CASSSYPGTDQPQHF.

The chain employs TRBV5-5 and TRBJ1-2; D uncertain. The length of the CDR3 is 14 residues. V dropped 0 bases and J dropped 1 base, with 7 bases sitting between them. Germline CDR1 reads SGHKS; CDR2 reads YYEKEE (reference sequence). DNA of the CDR3: TGTGCCAGCAGCTTGGGCCGGTATAACTATGGCTACACCTTC. Translating it yields CASSLGRYNYGYTF.

A remark on this clone: Mismatch with germline at one junction end may stem from a read error. The chain links TRBV7-7 to TRBJ1-2, with 7 bases matching TRBD1. Germline CDR1 is SSHAT and CDR2 is FNYEAQ (reference sequence). There are 16 residues in the CDR3. The CDR3 sequence is CASSFRDSYINYGYTF. The DNA of the CDR3 is TGTGCTAGCAGCTTCCGGGACAGCTATATTAACTATGGCTACACCTTC.

This clone came up once. The chain employs TRBV19 and TRBJ1-2; 9 bases line up with TRBD1. The CDR3 has 14 amino acids. V was pared by 8 bases and J by 4 bases, with 8 bases of the junction left unmatched. Germline V gene data show CDR1 as LNHDA and CDR2 as SQIVND (reference sequence). CDR3 in amino acids: CASAVTGGFYGYTF. The CDR3, as DNA: TGTGCCAGTGCCGTCACAGGGGGCTTCTATGGCTACACCTTC.

This chain connects TRBV20-1 to TRBJ1-2; the match to TRBD1 covers 8 bases. The germline V gene encodes CDR1 DFQATT and CDR2 SNEGSKA (reference sequence). J lost 0 bases, V lost 3 bases, and 6 bases had no gene match. The CDR3 has 15 amino acids. CDR3 sequence (DNA): TGCAGTGCTAGTTCCGACAGGGGCTCTAACTATGGCTACACCTTC. Protein product: CSASSDRGSNYGYTF.

The V call is TRBV5-6, the J call TRBJ2-7; 12 bases agree with TRBD2. V was clipped by 0 bases and J by 3 bases; unmatched bases: 4. Germline CDR1 SGHDT, CDR2 YYEEEE. The CDR3 consists of 16 residues. CDR3 sequence (DNA): TGTGCCAGCAGCTTGGAGGTACTAGCGGGGGGCTACGAGCAGTACTTC. It translates to CASSLEVLAGGYEQYF.

V gene TRBV14 combines with J gene TRBJ1-1; D remains unclear. Germline-derived CDR1 and CDR2 are SGHDN and FVKESK. V lost 0 bases and J lost 3, with 11 bases in between. The length of the CDR3 is 15 residues. CDR3 DNA: TGTGCCAGCAGCCAAGAGCGGCACGGGTACACTGAAGCTTTCTTT. Protein product: CASSQERHGYTEAFF.

This chain joins TRBV19 and TRBJ2-1; 9 nucleotides match TRBD1. After removal of 0 bases from V and 5 bases from J, the junction contained 5 bases not matched to a gene. CDR1 is LNHDA, CDR2 SQIVND, per germline (reference sequence). The CDR3 is made up of 16 amino acids. The CDR3: CASSIDGTGIDNEQFF. CDR3 nucleotides: TGTGCCAGTAGTATAGATGGGACAGGGATCGACAATGAGCAGTTCTTC.

This clone is a singleton in its sample. The chain combines TRBV20-1 with TRBJ2-7; no definite D call. Trimming removed 1 base from V and 3 bases from J, with 4 bases in between. Germline CDR1 is DFQATT and CDR2 is SNEGSKA (reference sequence). The CDR3 covers 11 residues. Here the CDR3 reads CSARVNYEQYF. DNA of the CDR3: TGCAGTGCTAGAGTAAACTACGAGCAGTACTTC.

The V call is TRBV15, the J call TRBJ2-1, with a weak D call TRBD2 (7 bases). The V and J ends lost 1 base and 5 bases respectively, with 15 bases between them. The V gene's germline CDR1 is LNHNV and CDR2 YYDKDF (reference sequence). The CDR3 loop spans 16 amino acids. The CDR3 loop is CATSRVRGAGDNEQFF. The CDR3 coding sequence is TGTGCCACCAGCAGAGTGAGGGGGGCGGGGGACAATGAGCAGTTCTTC.

The J gene is TRBJ2-5, the V gene TRBV6-2 or TRBV6-3; 9 bases agree with TRBD2. There are 17 residues in the CDR3. Germline CDR1 and CDR2: MNHEY and SVGEGT. V lost 2 bases to trimming and J lost 4 bases; unmatched junction nucleotides: 11. The CDR3 is CASSYLPGTSYGETQYF. As DNA, the CDR3 is TGTGCCAGCAGTTACCTTCCCGGGACTAGCTATGGAGAGACCCAGTACTTC.

J is TRBJ1-4 and V is TRBV18, with D unresolved. Germline V CDR1 and CDR2: KGHSH, LQKENI. This CDR3 is 14 amino acids long. The germline V and J ends were trimmed by 6 bases and 5 bases, with 13 bases remaining between them. This CDR3 is CASSPGIGNEKLFF. The DNA for the CDR3 is TGTGCCAGCTCTCCGGGAATCGGGAATGAAAAACTGTTTTTT. Based on the CDR3 plus reference TRBV18 and TRBJ1-4, the full variable domain is NAGVMQNPRHLVRRRGQEARLRCSPMKGHSHVYWYRQLPEEGLKFMVYLQKENIIDESGMPKERFSAEFPKEGPSILRIQQVVRGDSAAYFCASSPGIGNEKLFFGSGTQLSVL.